The 32 T cell receptor beta chains listed next were all sequenced from one sample in a study of T cells expressing NK-cell markers. TCRdb reprocessed the 5' RACE reads and reports one entry per CDR3 protein, with no DNA. This sample's table reports tens of thousands of distinct CDR3 sequences. Sequenced sample: blood T cells: a sorted CD56 or NKG2C T cell subset, CD4+ or CD8+ T cells, or bulk PBMC T cells (not recorded which). These receptors all come from a woman aged 18-70 years in good health.

The rearrangement joins TRBV28 to TRBJ2-7; TCRdb names TRBD2, which stays unverified in the absence of DNA. Germline V gene sequence: CDR1 MDHEN, CDR2 SYDVKM. This CDR3 has 15 amino acids. CDR3 residues: CASNREREIPYEQYF.

This rearrangement joins TRBV4-2 to TRBJ2-5; as DNA is missing, the TRBD2 call by TCRdb cannot be tested. Looked up from germline, CDR1 is LGHNA and CDR2 is YNFKEQ. The length of the CDR3 is 14 residues. This CDR3 reads CASSPRLAEETQYF.

The chain carries TRBV5-1 and TRBJ2-7; TCRdb gives TRBD1 as the D gene, but with no DNA this cannot be confirmed. From germline, CDR1 is SGHRS and CDR2 YFSETQ. This CDR3 has 15 amino acids. CDR3 protein: CASSLGEQGIYEQYF.

The chain couples TRBV27 to TRBJ1-5; the D gene TCRdb calls, TRBD1, cannot be checked with no DNA. Germline V lookup: CDR1 MNHEY, CDR2 SMNVEV (reference sequence). This CDR3 is built from 15 residues. CDR3 sequence reads: CASSSSGGKNQPQHF.

V is TRBV5-1 and J is TRBJ2-5; lacking DNA, the TRBD1 call made by TCRdb goes unchecked. Germline CDR1 and CDR2: SGHRS and YFSETQ. This CDR3 spans 15 amino acids. CDR3 sequence: CASSSGQGIQETQYF.

The rearrangement links TRBV7-9 to TRBJ1-2; the TRBD1 assignment by TCRdb is unverifiable without DNA. Germline V CDR1 and CDR2: SEHNR, FQNEAQ (reference sequence). The CDR3 is 16 residues long. The CDR3 sequence: CASSRSGDFINYGYTF.

The CDR3 here is CASSVDSSYEQYF. This chain links TRBV9 with TRBJ2-7. Germline CDR1 and CDR2: SGDLS and YYNGEE. This CDR3 is built from 13 residues.

The chain recombines TRBV4-1 with TRBJ2-7; TCRdb's D gene call, TRBD1, goes unchecked for lack of DNA. This CDR3 contains 15 residues. The germline V gene encodes CDR1 MGHRA and CDR2 YSYEKL. The CDR3 sequence is CASSPPMGGLHEQYF.

This sequence joins TRBV10-3 and TRBJ2-3; TCRdb's assignment of TRBD1 cannot be checked, as there is no DNA. Per germline, CDR1 ENHRY and CDR2 SYGVKD. This CDR3 contains 16 residues. CDR3 protein: CAIGPGQKTSTDTQYF.

This chain connects TRBV6-1 to TRBJ1-1. The CDR3 has 14 residues. Germline loops: CDR1 MNHNS, CDR2 SASEGT. CDR3 loop: CASRHRRDGTEAFF.

CDR3 protein: CASTLTVGQTHNEKLFF. The rearrangement uses TRBV12-3 or TRBV12-4 and TRBJ1-4. The CDR3 length is 17 residues.

The chain's CDR3 is CASSADREDSPLHF. The J gene is TRBJ1-6, the V gene TRBV7-9; the TRBD1 assignment by TCRdb is unverifiable without DNA. Germline CDR1 SEHNR, CDR2 FQNEAQ (reference sequence). The CDR3 is made up of 14 amino acids.

This chain links TRBV4-1 with TRBJ2-7; with no DNA, the TCRdb D assignment of TRBD1 cannot be verified. CDR1 and CDR2 from the germline V gene are MGHRA and YSYEKL. This CDR3 is 15 amino acids long. The CDR3 is CASSQDPGHSYEQYF.

This chain uses TRBV27 with TRBJ2-7; as DNA is missing, the TRBD1 call by TCRdb cannot be tested. The CDR3 spans 16 residues. CDR1 is MNHEY, CDR2 SMNVEV, per germline (reference sequence). The CDR3 sequence: CASSSFPGTEIYEQYF.

The CDR3 reads CAIETSSPGELFF. The chain is built from TRBV28 and TRBJ2-2; lacking DNA, the TRBD2 call made by TCRdb goes unchecked. Per germline, CDR1 MDHEN and CDR2 SYDVKM. The CDR3 extends over 13 amino acids.

The J gene is TRBJ1-1, the V gene TRBV7-9. The CDR3 is 14 amino acids. Looked up from germline, CDR1 is SEHNR and CDR2 is FQNEAQ (reference sequence). The CDR3 is CASSLGDGDTEAFF.

The rearrangement joins TRBV12-3 or TRBV12-4 to TRBJ2-7; lacking DNA, the TRBD1 call made by TCRdb goes unchecked. This CDR3 comprises 13 residues. CDR3: CASRTGDAYEQYF.

V usage is TRBV6-2 or TRBV6-3 and J usage is TRBJ1-1; checking the TCRdb D call of TRBD1 is not possible without DNA. The CDR3 runs to 14 residues. Germline V gene data show CDR1 as MNHEY and CDR2 as SVGEGT. This CDR3 reads CASSWDTRDTEAFF.

The rearrangement links TRBV12-3 or TRBV12-4 to TRBJ2-5; no DNA is available, so the TRBD2 call from TCRdb remains unchecked. CDR3 length: 12 residues. The CDR3 is CASTAGRKTQYF.

This chain links TRBV24-1 with TRBJ2-3; TCRdb lists TRBD1, though no DNA is available to test this call. The germline CDR1 and CDR2 sequences are KGHDR and SFDVKD. This CDR3 region has 14 residues. The CDR3 region is CATTETGRTDTQYF.

The chain has TRBV7-9 and TRBJ2-1. Germline V CDR1 and CDR2: SEHNR, FQNEAQ (reference sequence). The CDR3 has 14 residues. The CDR3 protein is CASSLDDFEDEQFF. Supplemented by reference TRBV7-9 and TRBJ2-1, the full variable domain reads DTGVSQNPRHKITKRGQNVTFRCDPISEHNRLYWYRQTLGQGPEFLTYFQNEAQLEKSRLLSDRFSAERPKGSFSTLEIQRTEQGDSAMYLCASSLDDFEDEQFFGPGTRLTVL.

The rearrangement links TRBV6-1 to TRBJ1-1; as DNA is missing, the TRBD1 call by TCRdb cannot be tested. Per germline, CDR1 MNHNS and CDR2 SASEGT. The CDR3 is 14 residues long. The CDR3 loop reads CASSSGGLNTEAFF.

V and J are TRBV3-1 and TRBJ2-6; without DNA, the TCRdb call of TRBD2 cannot be checked. The CDR3 runs to 16 residues. The germline CDR1 and CDR2 sequences are LGHDT and YNNKEL (reference sequence). The CDR3 spells CASSQGGGSGANVLTF.

The chain links TRBV4-1 to TRBJ2-5; no DNA is available, so the TRBD2 call from TCRdb remains unchecked. CDR1 MGHRA and CDR2 YSYEKL come from the germline V gene. The CDR3 has 17 amino acids. This CDR3 reads CASSQESTGGPRETQYF.

The chain combines TRBV9 with TRBJ2-7; the D call from TCRdb, TRBD2, cannot be confirmed without DNA. Germline V gene sequence: CDR1 SGDLS, CDR2 YYNGEE. This CDR3 has 16 amino acids. The CDR3: CASSEGGGVETYEQYF.

In terms of frequency, this clonotype is medium-sized (0.01 to 0.1%). The chain couples TRBV5-1 to TRBJ2-1. This CDR3 has 14 amino acids. Germline assignment: CDR1 SGHRS and CDR2 YFSETQ. The CDR3 spells CASTASSSYNEQFF.

The rearrangement joins TRBV5-1 to TRBJ1-5. Germline-derived CDR1 and CDR2 are SGHRS and YFSETQ. The CDR3 totals 15 residues. Here the CDR3 reads CASSLDGTGHTPQHF.

The chain recombines TRBV27 with TRBJ2-1; TCRdb's D call, TRBD1, is unchecked because there is no DNA. This CDR3 has 15 residues. Germline CDR1 reads MNHEY; CDR2 reads SMNVEV (reference sequence). The CDR3 sequence: CASTPLRAVYNEQFF.

CDR3 in amino acids: CASSSHRGPGEQYF. The J gene is TRBJ2-7, the V gene TRBV7-9; TCRdb selects TRBD1, and the lack of DNA leaves this call unchecked. The germline CDR1 and CDR2 sequences are SEHNR and FQNEAQ (reference sequence). The CDR3 runs to 14 residues.

CDR3 amino acids: CASTPWGASSGNTIYF. V gene TRBV12-3 or TRBV12-4 combines with J gene TRBJ1-3; TCRdb's assignment of TRBD1 cannot be checked, as there is no DNA. The CDR3 runs to 16 residues.

The V call is TRBV7-8, the J call TRBJ2-1. CDR3 length: 15 residues. Germline V gene sequence: CDR1 SGHVS, CDR2 FQNEAQ. CDR3 sequence reads: CASSLQLVPYNEQFF. Drawing the rest from reference TRBV7-8 and TRBJ2-1, the complete variable domain is GAGVSQSPRYKVAKRGQDVALRCDPISGHVSLFWYQQALGQGPEFLTYFQNEAQLDKSGLPSDRFFAERPEGSVSTLKIQRTQQEDSAVYLCASSLQLVPYNEQFFGPGTRLTVL.

The chain combines TRBV7-6 with TRBJ1-6; TCRdb's D call, TRBD1, is unchecked because there is no DNA. The CDR3 runs 16 residues. Germline V gene lookup returns CDR1 SGHVS and CDR2 FNYEAQ. The CDR3 sequence is CASSFKGQGYNSPLHF.